Listed below are T cell receptor beta chains from one sample, sequenced in a study of T-cell memory formation after mild COVID-19. TCRdb re-called the 5' RACE reads through MiXCR, storing one row per CDR3 protein. The sample includes around 200,000 distinct CDR3 sequences, approximately 16% of them seen just once. Sequenced: PBMCs or a T cell subset sorted from them (not recorded which). These receptors were obtained from an adult woman who had mild COVID-19 (a few samples of this study predate the infection). Cell type and time point are not known. CDR3s include the opening cysteine and the closing phenylalanine or tryptophan. The order of the fields is V gene, J gene, clone size, D gene, CDR3 DNA, CDR3 protein. A D gene is named only where the DNA matches it firmly. Size values are once, few and many counts, or a class for expanded clones, and some rows have none.

TRBV20-1	TRBJ1-3	few	.	TGCAGTGCTAGAAGGAGTACCGGGATTGGAAACACCATATATTTT	CSARRSTGIGNTIYF
TRBV7-8	TRBJ2-1	.	TRBD2	TGTGCCAGCAGCTCGACGGGGGGTGACTCCTTCTTC	CASSSTGGDSFF
TRBV20-1	TRBJ2-1	many	TRBD2	TGCAGTGCTAGAGTTGGTAGCGGGGCCGGAAATGAGCAGTTCTTC	CSARVGSGAGNEQFF
TRBV7-6	TRBJ2-1	.	TRBD2	TGTGCCAGCAGCTTAGCAACAGCGGGAGGGTACAATGAGCAGTTCTTC	CASSLATAGGYNEQFF
TRBV18	TRBJ2-7	.	TRBD2	TGTGCCAGCCGCAAGCGGGAGCGACACGAGCAGTACTTC	CASRKRERHEQYF
TRBV12-3/TRBV12-4	TRBJ1-2	.	TRBD1	TGTGCCAGCAGTTTAAGGGACAGGGGAGGGATCTATGGCTACACCTTC	CASSLRDRGGIYGYTF
TRBV10-3	TRBJ2-3	.	TRBD1	TGTGCCATCAGCTTGGGACAGTTCCCCACAGATACGCAGTATTTT	CAISLGQFPTDTQYF
TRBV5-6	TRBJ1-6	many	.	TGTGCCAGCAGCATTGGGCCTAGGGTCGAAAATTCACCCCTCCACTTT	CASSIGPRVENSPLHF
TRBV6-1	TRBJ2-3	.	TRBD2	TGTGCCAGCAGTGAACTAGCGGGGGGGCCAGATACGCAGTATTTT	CASSELAGGPDTQYF
TRBV9	TRBJ2-2	.	.	TGTGCCAGCAGCGTAGACCCGGGCCAGGGAAACACCGGGGAGCTGTTTTTT	CASSVDPGQGNTGELFF
TRBV6-5	TRBJ2-7	few	.	TGTGCCAGCACCCCCTTTCAGTTGCCTAGCTCCTACGAGCAGTACTTC	CASTPFQLPSSYEQYF
TRBV12-3/TRBV12-4	TRBJ1-1	few	TRBD1	TGTGCCAGCAGAGGGGGCGTCACTGAAGCTTTCTTT	CASRGGVTEAFF
TRBV4-2	TRBJ2-1	.	TRBD2	TGTGCCAGCAGCCAACCATCTAGCGGCCACAATGAGCAGTTCTTC	CASSQPSSGHNEQFF
TRBV29-1	TRBJ2-5	.	TRBD1	TGCAGCGTTGACCCAAAGGGGGCGAGACCCTTGACCCAGTACTTC	CSVDPKGARPLTQYF
TRBV12-3/TRBV12-4	TRBJ2-3	few	TRBD1	TGTGCCGGAAGCCCGGGACAGGGCTTCACAGATACGCAGTATTTT	CAGSPGQGFTDTQYF
TRBV2	TRBJ2-3	.	TRBD2	TGTGCCAGCAGCGGACTAGCGGGAGCTCATACGCAGTATTTT	CASSGLAGAHTQYF
TRBV5-4	TRBJ2-1	once	TRBD2	TGTGCCAGCAGCCCACCGACTAGCGGGAACCAGGAGCAGTTCTTC	CASSPPTSGNQEQFF
TRBV27	TRBJ2-5	few	.	TGTGCCAGCATATCTAGGACGGGGGGCGGGCAGACCCAGTACTTC	CASISRTGGGQTQYF
TRBV6-5	TRBJ2-4	few	TRBD2	TGTGCCAGCAGTTACTCGCGGGGGACGGCCAAAAACATTCAGTACTTC	CASSYSRGTAKNIQYF
TRBV9	TRBJ1-5	.	TRBD1	TGTGCCAGCAGCGTCGGATCCGGGGACAGAGCTAATAGCAATCAGCCCCAGCATTTT	CASSVGSGDRANSNQPQHF
TRBV12-3/TRBV12-4	TRBJ2-5	.	.	TGTGCCAGCAGGGGACCTCAGTACCAAGAGACCCAGTACTTC	CASRGPQYQETQYF
TRBV12-3/TRBV12-4	TRBJ1-5	.	.	TGTGCCAGCACCTACACTAGGGGCCTTCAGCCCCAGCATTTT	CASTYTRGLQPQHF
TRBV2	TRBJ1-1	.	.	TGTGCCAGCCTCAGGACAGACGAAGCTTTCTTT	CASLRTDEAFF
TRBV15	TRBJ2-3	.	.	TGTGCCACCAGAGGATCGGAGCAGGGTGGGAGCACAGATACGCAGTATTTT	CATRGSEQGGSTDTQYF
TRBV5-5	TRBJ1-1	.	.	TGTGCCAGCAGCCGAGGGCATAACAGGTTCCGTGCGAACACTGAAGCTTTCTTT	CASSRGHNRFRANTEAFF
TRBV28	TRBJ2-3	few	.	TGTGCCAGCAGTTCGAACAGGGCAGAAACCTCAGATACGCAGTATTTT	CASSSNRAETSDTQYF